The rows below give T cell receptor beta chains drawn from one sample of a study of OX40 agonist ivuxolimab in advanced cancers. Sequencing used immunoSEQ multiplex PCR; TCRdb keeps in-frame clones, though not all of them. The sample has about 54,000 clones, roughly 86% seen once; the top ten hold more than 1%. The input for sequencing was CD4+ or CD8+ T cells sorted from blood, taken in a trial of the OX40 agonist ivuxolimab. All receptors derive from an adult with an advanced solid tumor such as melanoma, head and neck, liver or kidney cancer. The conserved cysteine and the conserved F or W are not part of the CDR3 here. The order of the fields is J gene, V gene, CDR3 protein.

TRBJ2-7 TRBV27 ASTRSGTNYEQY
TRBJ2-4 TRBV19 ASSSRVAKNIQY
TRBJ2-3 TRBV5-1 ASSLGRIGVDTQY
TRBJ2-7 TRBV5-1 ASSLGPSTPEQY
TRBJ2-5 TRBV2 ASTRVLGETQY
TRBJ1-2 TRBV19 ASSPSMVAGLASSYGYT
TRBJ1-2 TRBV6-5 ASRQQGALGYGYT
TRBJ2-3 TRBV4-3 ASSLGGSNTQLDTQY
TRBJ2-7 TRBV28 ASSLGDGVTTYEQY
TRBJ2-5 TRBV11-3 ASSLAAEETQY
TRBJ1-5 TRBV19 ASSIGGASNQPQH
TRBJ2-1 TRBV9 ASSVSGKAYSNEQF